A selection of T cell receptor beta chains follows, all from one sample in a study of CD8 T cells in Susac syndrome. Each CDR3 protein gets one entry after TCRdb re-called the immunoSEQ multiplex PCR reads with MiXCR. The sample gives a few hundred thousand distinct CDR3 sequences, 70% to 90% of which show up once; approximately 0.12% is in the top ten. The sample was CD8+ T cells from PBMCs. The origin of the receptors is a human donor with multiple sclerosis. Both conserved end residues are part of each CDR3. D genes are given only for firm matches. Where a row states a size, it is once, few, many or the class of an expanded clone; other rows omit it.

size,J,V,D,CDR3,DNA
-,TRBJ2-1,TRBV19,-,CASSPKIGAGDNEQFF,TGTGCCAGTAGCCCGAAGATAGGGGCTGGCGACAATGAGCAGTTCTTC
-,TRBJ1-4,TRBV9,TRBD1,CASGQNDEKLFF,TGTGCTTCGGGACAGAACGATGAAAAACTGTTTTTT
-,TRBJ2-1,TRBV27,-,CASSLMALARPYNEQFF,TGTGCCAGCAGTTTAATGGCCCTAGCGAGACCTTACAATGAGCAGTTCTTC
-,TRBJ2-1,TRBV7-3,-,CASSLGGWNEQFF,TGTGCCAGCAGCTTAGGGGGGTGGAATGAGCAGTTCTTC
-,TRBJ2-1,TRBV7-2,-,CASTSLVGLDNEQFF,TGTGCCAGCACCTCACTAGTCGGTTTGGACAATGAGCAGTTCTTC
-,TRBJ2-1,TRBV6-2/TRBV6-3,-,CASSLTGSSYNEQFF,TGTGCCAGCAGTTTGACGGGGAGCTCCTACAATGAGCAGTTCTTC
-,TRBJ2-3,TRBV9,TRBD2,CASSDKIAGTITDTQYF,TGTGCCAGCAGCGACAAGATAGCGGGCACAATCACAGATACGCAGTATTTT
-,TRBJ2-7,TRBV27,-,CASRKIAEGSYEQYF,TGTGCCAGCAGAAAGATAGCGGAAGGCTCCTACGAGCAGTACTTC
-,TRBJ1-3,TRBV6-5,-,CASGMGAGNTIYF,TGTGCCAGCGGCATGGGGGCTGGAAACACCATATATTTT
-,TRBJ2-1,TRBV28,-,CASSFFSFDRFFRDEQFF,TGTGCCAGCAGTTTCTTCTCTTTCGACAGATTTTTTAGGGATGAGCAGTTCTTC
-,TRBJ2-7,TRBV5-1,TRBD2,CASSLDGLAGGYEQYF,TGCGCCAGCAGCTTGGACGGACTAGCGGGAGGCTACGAGCAGTACTTC
-,TRBJ1-1,TRBV5-6,TRBD1,CASSLVTGGLVEAFF,TGTGCCAGCAGCTTGGTGACAGGGGGGTTGGTTGAAGCTTTCTTT
-,TRBJ2-7,TRBV5-5,-,CASSFSSGREQYF,TGTGCCAGCAGCTTTAGTTCGGGGAGGGAGCAGTACTTC
-,TRBJ1-1,TRBV6-1,-,CASSEDRGNTEAFF,TGTGCCAGCAGTGAAGACCGGGGGAACACTGAAGCTTTCTTT
-,TRBJ2-5,TRBV6-4,-,CASSDLPRDETQYF,TGTGCCAGCAGTGACCTACCGAGGGACGAGACCCAGTACTTC
-,TRBJ2-1,TRBV7-6,-,CASRLDMSYNEQFF,TGTGCCAGCAGGCTGGACATGTCCTACAATGAGCAGTTCTTC
-,TRBJ2-4,TRBV12-5,TRBD1,CASGLGGRKNIQYF,TGTGCTAGTGGCTTAGGGGGCAGGAAAAACATTCAGTACTTC
-,TRBJ2-4,TRBV9,-,CASTPGVAKNIQYF,TGTGCCAGCACCCCCGGTGTGGCCAAAAACATTCAGTACTTC
once,TRBJ2-1,TRBV19,-,CASSPTGGSSGDNEQFF,TGTGCCAGTAGTCCGACAGGTGGGTCATCAGGGGACAATGAGCAGTTCTTC
-,TRBJ1-2,TRBV12-3/TRBV12-4,-,CASGLTAPYGYTF,TGTGCCAGCGGGTTGACGGCCCCCTATGGCTACACCTTC
once,TRBJ2-2,TRBV24-1,-,CATSDKANTGELFF,TGTGCCACCAGTGATAAGGCGAATACCGGGGAGCTGTTTTTT
-,TRBJ2-1,TRBV30,-,CAWSVSSANEQFF,TGTGCCTGGAGTGTATCCAGTGCCAATGAGCAGTTCTTC
-,TRBJ2-3,TRBV13,-,CASSLYGSPDTQYF,TGTGCCAGCAGCTTGTATGGGAGCCCAGATACGCAGTATTTT
-,TRBJ1-1,TRBV5-4,TRBD1,CASSFNRGVRTEAFF,TGTGCCAGCAGCTTTAACAGGGGGGTAAGGACTGAAGCTTTCTTT
-,TRBJ2-3,TRBV27,TRBD2,CASSPSAGDYTDTQYF,TGTGCCAGCAGTCCTTCAGCGGGAGACTACACAGATACGCAGTATTTT
-,TRBJ2-1,TRBV5-6,-,CASSLGTVSYEQLF,TGTGCCAGCAGCTTGGGGACTGTTTCGTATGAGCAGCTCTTC
-,TRBJ1-2,TRBV29-1,TRBD1,CSVEDKQGIYGYTF,TGCAGCGTTGAAGATAAACAGGGGATCTATGGCTACACCTTC
-,TRBJ1-2,TRBV5-1,TRBD1,CASSLAPRGAGYTF,TGCGCCAGCAGCTTGGCCCCCAGGGGGGCTGGCTACACCTTC
-,TRBJ2-1,TRBV7-6,-,CASSLERGIGGRNEQFF,TGTGCCAGCAGCTTAGAAAGGGGTATAGGGGGAAGAAATGAGCAGTTCTTC
-,TRBJ2-3,TRBV2,-,CASRASVAVSTDTQYF,TGTGCCAGCAGAGCCTCGGTGGCGGTCAGCACAGATACGCAGTATTTT
-,TRBJ2-7,TRBV19,TRBD1,CASSLTGTEIRYF,TGTGCCAGTAGTCTCACCGGGACAGAAATTCGGTACTTC
-,TRBJ2-1,TRBV7-8,-,CASTDVRQAYNEQFF,TGTGCCAGCACCGATGTAAGACAGGCCTACAATGAGCAGTTCTTC
-,TRBJ2-2,TRBV6-5,-,CASSYKNTGELFF,TGTGCCAGCAGTTATAAAAACACCGGGGAGCTGTTTTTT
-,TRBJ2-2,TRBV25-1,-,CASSEGLRAGELFF,TGTGCCAGCAGTGAGGGTTTGAGGGCCGGGGAGCTGTTTTTT
-,TRBJ2-4,TRBV27,-,CASSPKGERAKNIQYF,TGTGCCAGCAGTCCAAAGGGGGAAAGGGCCAAAAACATTCAGTACTTC
-,TRBJ1-1,TRBV19,-,CASSIPGPNTEAFF,TGTGCCAGTAGTATACCAGGGCCGAACACTGAAGCTTTCTTT
-,TRBJ2-7,TRBV28,TRBD2,CASSHRLARYF,TGTGCCAGCAGTCATAGACTAGCACGGTACTTC
-,TRBJ2-1,TRBV19,-,CASSPPSASYNEQFF,TGTGCCAGTAGTCCCCCTAGCGCCTCCTACAATGAGCAGTTCTTC
-,TRBJ2-6,TRBV15,-,CATSRHRQAGANVLTF,TGTGCCACCAGCAGACACAGACAAGCTGGGGCCAACGTCCTGACTTTC
-,TRBJ2-3,TRBV20-1,-,CSARHGVVAATDTQYF,TGCAGTGCTAGACACGGCGTAGTAGCGGCAACAGATACGCAGTATTTT
-,TRBJ2-1,TRBV29-1,TRBD1,CSVDITGVNEQFF,TGCAGCGTTGACATAACAGGGGTGAATGAGCAGTTCTTC
-,TRBJ2-7,TRBV6-1,TRBD1,CASSADRGLRSYEQYF,TGTGCCAGCAGTGCCGACAGGGGGCTCCGCTCCTACGAGCAGTACTTC
once,TRBJ2-7,TRBV19,-,CASSIDHTRFYEQYF,TGTGCCAGTAGTATAGATCATACTAGGTTCTACGAGCAGTACTTC
few,TRBJ2-7,TRBV7-9,-,CASSLMGDEQYF,TGTGCCAGCAGCTTAATGGGCGACGAGCAGTACTTC
-,TRBJ2-1,TRBV14,TRBD2,CASSPKTSGANNEQFF,TGTGCCAGCAGTCCCAAGACTAGCGGGGCAAACAATGAGCAGTTCTTC
-,TRBJ1-5,TRBV27,-,CASSLVHRNSNQPQHF,TGTGCCAGCAGTTTAGTTCACAGGAATAGCAATCAGCCCCAGCATTTT